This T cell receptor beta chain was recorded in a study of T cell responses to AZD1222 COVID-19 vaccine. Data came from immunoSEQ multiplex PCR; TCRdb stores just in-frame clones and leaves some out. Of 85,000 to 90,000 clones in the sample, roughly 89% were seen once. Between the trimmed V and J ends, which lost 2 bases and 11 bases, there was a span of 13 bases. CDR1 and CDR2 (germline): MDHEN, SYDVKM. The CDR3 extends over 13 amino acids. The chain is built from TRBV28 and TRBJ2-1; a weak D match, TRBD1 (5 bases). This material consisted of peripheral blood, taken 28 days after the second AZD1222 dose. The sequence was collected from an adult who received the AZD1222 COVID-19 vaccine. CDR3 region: CASSLGASFKQFF. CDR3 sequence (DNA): TGTGCCAGCAGTTTAGGGGCGTCCTTTAAGCAGTTCTTC.